This T cell receptor beta chain appears in the sequencing data of a study of cytomegalovirus exposure and HLA in healthy donors. General study findings and limits: As a later analysis showed, a missense DCLRE1C variant was linked to trimming of TCR beta V- and J-genes. Many donors shared some public TCRs, even though most TCR sequences were rare. Because they were indistinguishable, some V segments, including TRBV6-2 and TRBV6-3, were excluded. The likely explanation for a cluster of highly shared sequence variants was sequencing artifact.

The CDR3 consists of 14 residues. The V and J ends lost 6 bases and 4 bases, in that order; junction bases with no gene match: 8. The germline V gene has CDR1 MNHEY and CDR2 SMNVEV (reference sequence). As for this clone: Antigen unknown.

60 Vbeta and 13 Jbeta primers were used in PCR. Measured with immunoSEQ multiplex PCR; TCRdb has only the in-frame clones, and not every one. This sample has roughly 150,000 clones, with around 73% found just once. The sequence was collected from a male donor in good health and CMV-seronegative. The source material was PBMCs. The chain links TRBV27 to TRBJ2-7; 8 bases match TRBD1. The CDR3 region is CASSTGGSMYEQYF. The DNA of the CDR3 is TGTGCCAGCAGCACAGGGGGGAGTATGTACGAGCAGTACTTC.